The 4 T cell receptor beta chains listed next were all sequenced from one sample in a study of beta chain features in type 1 diabetes. Antigens of these TCRs are unknown. The authors reverse transcribed all of the isolated RNA, so sequencing captured expressed TCRB transcripts. The table came from immunoSEQ multiplex PCR; TCRdb's copy has only in-frame clones and leaves some out. The table has a few hundred thousand clones, 15% to 20% seen once. The study's findings and limits: When Type 1 diabetes patients were examined, their TCRB CDR3s proved moderately but significantly shorter in all four CD4+ subsets.

Sequenced sample: naive CD4+ T cells from blood. Source of these receptors: a man aged 30 to 45 with type 1 diabetes.

This sequence joins TRBV11-1 and TRBJ2-7; TRBD1 agrees at 7 bases. The CDR3 has 14 residues. Germline loops: CDR1 SGHAT, CDR2 FQDESV (reference sequence). With 4 bases clipped from V and 3 bases from J, the junction kept 6 bases outside the gene matches. The CDR3 sequence: CASSWGQNLYEQYF. CDR3 bases: TGTGCCAGCAGCTGGGGACAGAATCTCTACGAGCAGTACTTC.

Only a few counts were recorded for this clone. V is TRBV25-1 and J is TRBJ2-5; no reliable D call. The CDR3 runs 10 residues. The ends were cut back, 2 bases at V and 5 bases at J, with 0 bases in the middle. Per germline, CDR1 MGHDK and CDR2 SYGVNS. As DNA, the CDR3 is TGTGCCAGCAGTGAAGAGACCCAGTACTTC. It specifies CASSEETQYF.

This clone has only a few counts. This sequence joins TRBV6-6 and TRBJ1-4; 10 bases are a match to TRBD1. The CDR3 extends over 13 amino acids. Germline assignment: CDR1 MNHNY and CDR2 SVGAGI (reference sequence). The junction had 5 bases not matched to a gene; V was cut back by 0 bases and J by 16 bases. For the CDR3, the DNA is TGTGCCAGCAGTTACTCAGGGACAGGGGACACGTTTTTT. Amino acid sequence: CASSYSGTGDTFF.

This clone was detected a few times. V gene TRBV4-1 combines with J gene TRBJ1-4; 8 positions match TRBD1. The germline V gene encodes CDR1 MGHRA and CDR2 YSYEKL. V gave up 3 bases and J gave up 7 bases; unmatched junction bases: 10. The CDR3 covers 16 residues. The CDR3 bases are TGCGCCAGCAGCCATTCTACGGACAGGGATTTTGAAAAACTGTTTTTT. Its protein is CASSHSTDRDFEKLFF.